The T cell receptor beta chain described here comes from a study of cytomegalovirus exposure and HLA in healthy donors. Overall study results and limits: The study designated about 180 TCR beta chains cytomegalovirus-associated. Prediction of most subjects' HLA-A and HLA-B alleles by TCR beta sequences was reportedly accurate.

The ends lost 1 base at V and 1 base at J; junction bases unmatched: 7. The CDR3 runs to 17 residues. Germline values: CDR1 LNHDA, CDR2 SQIVND (reference sequence). In the case of this clone: What it recognizes is unknown.

PCR involved 60 Vbeta and 13 Jbeta primers. Sequenced by immunoSEQ multiplex PCR; TCRdb stores in-frame clones only, minus some. The sample includes some 98,000 clones, under 85% seen only once; the top ten take 2%. Sequencing input: PBMCs. This TCR was recovered from a middle-aged man in good health and CMV-seronegative. The chain is built from TRBV19 and TRBJ2-3; 8 bases line up with TRBD2. This CDR3 is CASSIASGSIGTDTQYF. In DNA form, the CDR3 reads TGTGCCAGTAGTATAGCCAGCGGGAGTATCGGCACAGATACGCAGTATTTT.